This T cell receptor beta chain was captured by sequencing in a study of blood T cells in healthy people across ages. The CDR3 consists of 17 residues. V lost 4 bases to trimming and J lost 0 bases, with 18 bases between them. From germline, CDR1 is SGHTA and CDR2 FQGNSA. The study, taken as a whole, reports: With naive T cell percentage, TCR beta diversity showed a strong correlation. Donor CMV status, an unknown factor, possibly confounded changes in expanded clonotypes. Older age went with lower TCR beta diversity per million T cells, in a roughly linear way.

Primers used in a second PCR of about 7 to 12 cycles were a sample-barcoded 5' primer and a J-beta primer mix. A template-switch adaptor with 12 random nucleotides tagged each cDNA molecule. TCRdb processed the 5' RACE reads anew with MiXCR; each CDR3 protein has one entry. The sample consists of 1.5 million to 2 million distinct CDR3 sequences, 28% of them appearing once. Concerning this clonotype itself: Its antigen is unknown.

The sequenced sample was blood. The clonotype was recovered from a woman aged 25 to 39 in good health. The chain couples TRBV7-2 to TRBJ1-1, with D maybe TRBD1 (5 bases). Written as DNA, the CDR3 is TGTGCCAGCAGCTCGGTAGGCGGGGGGACGGTGAACACTGAAGCTTTCTTT. Protein product: CASSSVGGGTVNTEAFF.